The 11 T cell receptor beta chains presented below share a single source sample, sequenced in a study of T-cell memory formation after mild COVID-19. TCRdb itself ran the 5' RACE reads through MiXCR, one entry per CDR3 protein. This sample carries 350,000 to 450,000 distinct CDR3 sequences, 25% to 30% of them seen once, and the ten largest clones take about 13%. The sample consisted of PBMCs or a T cell subset sorted from them (not recorded which). The receptors shown here come from an adult woman who had mild COVID-19 (a few samples of this study predate the infection). Cell type and time point are not known.

V usage is TRBV27 and J usage is TRBJ2-7; 7 positions match TRBD2. Germline CDR1 and CDR2: MNHEY and SMNVEV (reference sequence). The CDR3 totals 14 residues. The V segment lost 5 bases and the J segment 4 bases; nucleotides outside the gene matches: 8. The CDR3 DNA sequence: TGTGCCAGCAGTGATGCCGGGCGGGAGTACGAGCAGTACTTC. Its protein is CASSDAGREYEQYF.

The V gene is TRBV5-1, the J gene TRBJ2-7, with D possibly TRBD1 on 6 matching bases. Germline loops: CDR1 SGHRS, CDR2 YFSETQ. V lost 0 bases, J lost 2 bases, and 12 bases lay in between. This CDR3 spans 15 amino acids. The CDR3 is CASSLGGGSAYEQYF. CDR3 in DNA: TGCGCCAGCAGCTTGGGAGGGGGATCTGCCTACGAGCAGTACTTC.

This clonotype was picked up a small number of times. The CDR3 spells CASSFRQGAINEQFF. As DNA, the CDR3 is TGTGCCAGCAGCTTTAGACAGGGGGCCATCAATGAGCAGTTCTTC. This chain links TRBV7-6 with TRBJ2-1, with 10 bases that match TRBD1. Trimming cost V 3 bases and J 6 bases; bases outside gene matches: 5. Germline V lookup: CDR1 SGHVS, CDR2 FNYEAQ. CDR3 length equals 15 residues.

This clonotype was picked up a small number of times. V usage is TRBV4-2 and J usage is TRBJ2-2; 7 bases are a match to TRBD2. The germline V gene has CDR1 LGHNA and CDR2 YNFKEQ. The CDR3 length is 16 residues. J gave up 0 bases and V 1 base, and 2 bases lay outside the gene matches. The CDR3 bases are TGTGCCAGCAGCCAAGGAGGGAGGGCGAACACCGGGGAGCTGTTTTTT. As protein: CASSQGGRANTGELFF.

The chain links TRBV4-1 to TRBJ1-1, with a tentative D call TRBD1 (5 bases). CDR1 MGHRA and CDR2 YSYEKL come from the germline V gene. The CDR3 is 11 amino acids. Trimming shortened V by 1 base and J by 9 bases, and 6 bases separated the two germline ends. The DNA of the CDR3 is TGCGCCAGCAGCCAAGGACAGAAAGCTTTCTTT. Protein sequence: CASSQGQKAFF.

V gene TRBV11-2 combines with J gene TRBJ2-1, with 7 bases that match TRBD2. V trimming: 5 bases; J trimming: 5 bases; junction bases outside the gene matches: 9. The CDR3 has 15 residues. The germline V gene has CDR1 SGHAT and CDR2 FQNNGV. CDR3 amino acids: CASSRVRGNHNEQFF. The CDR3 region has the DNA TGTGCCAGCAGCCGGGTGCGGGGGAATCACAATGAGCAGTTCTTC.

The J gene is TRBJ2-6, the V gene TRBV4-3, with 9 positions matching TRBD2. J was trimmed by 4 bases and V by 4 bases; bases with no gene match: 5. This CDR3 has 16 residues. The V gene's germline CDR1 is LGHNA and CDR2 YSLEER. The DNA for the CDR3 is TGCGCCAGCAGCCGCCAGCGGGGGGCGGGGGCCAACGTCCTGACTTTC. It yields the protein CASSRQRGAGANVLTF.

In its sample, this clonotype was seen a few times. The chain couples TRBV29-1 to TRBJ2-2; D uncertain. Deletions cut 4 bases from V and 4 bases from J, with 13 bases between. There are 14 residues in the CDR3. From germline, CDR1 is SQVTM and CDR2 ANQGSEA. CDR3 amino acids: CSVGGALGTGELFF. In nucleotides, the CDR3 is TGCAGCGTTGGCGGCGCCTTGGGCACCGGGGAGCTGTTTTTT.

The rearrangement links TRBV5-1 to TRBJ1-4; no firm D call. The CDR3 runs to 14 residues. Germline V gene sequence: CDR1 SGHRS, CDR2 YFSETQ. V lost 1 base and J lost 2, with 6 bases in between. CDR3 region: CASSLRGTNEKLFF. CDR3 DNA: TGCGCCAGCAGCTTGCGGGGTACTAATGAAAAACTGTTTTTT.

This clonotype has more than one count but fewer than ten. The chain uses TRBV7-2 and TRBJ1-2; tentatively, D is TRBD1 (6 bases). V lost 3 bases and J lost 4, with 15 bases in between. The CDR3 loop spans 15 amino acids. Looked up from germline, CDR1 is SGHTA and CDR2 is FQGNSA. In DNA, the CDR3 is TGTGCCAGCAGCTTGGGGTTAGGGGGAAGCTATGGCTACACCTTC. It encodes CASSLGLGGSYGYTF.

This chain joins TRBV7-2 and TRBJ2-1, with TRBD2 matching over 10 bases. The V and J ends lost 2 bases and 9 bases, in that order; junction bases with no gene match: 7. The CDR3 contains 15 residues. The germline V gene encodes CDR1 SGHTA and CDR2 FQGNSA. The DNA for the CDR3 is TGTGCCAGCAGCTTATCTGGTTTAGCGGGAGGTGAGCAGTTCTTC. It codes for CASSLSGLAGGEQFF.